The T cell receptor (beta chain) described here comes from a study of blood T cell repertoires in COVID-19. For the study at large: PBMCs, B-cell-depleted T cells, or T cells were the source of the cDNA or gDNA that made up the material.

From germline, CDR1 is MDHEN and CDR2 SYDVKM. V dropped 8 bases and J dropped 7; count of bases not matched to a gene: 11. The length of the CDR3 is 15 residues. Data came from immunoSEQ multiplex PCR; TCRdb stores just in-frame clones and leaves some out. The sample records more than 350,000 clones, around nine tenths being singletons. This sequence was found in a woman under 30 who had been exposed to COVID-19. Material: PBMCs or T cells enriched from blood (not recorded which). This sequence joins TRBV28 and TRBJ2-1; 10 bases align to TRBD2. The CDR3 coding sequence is TGTGCCAGCGGCGCGTGGCTAGCGGGAGTAAATGAGCAGTTCTTC. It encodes CASGAWLAGVNEQFF.